These 12 T cell receptor beta chains came from one sample sequenced in a study of blood T cell repertoires in COVID-19. Sequenced by immunoSEQ multiplex PCR; TCRdb stores in-frame clones only, minus some. The profile shows 70,000 to 100,000 clones, about 86% of them singletons. Sequenced sample: peripheral blood. These receptors all stem from a woman in her 70s with acute or convalescent COVID-19.

The CDR3, as DNA: TGTGCCAGCAGCCCTGGACTAATGGGGGTTGGCTACACCTTC. This encodes CASSPGLMGVGYTF. This chain links TRBV4-2 with TRBJ1-2; D is perhaps TRBD1 (5 bases). Deletions cut 4 bases from V and 7 bases from J, with 16 bases between. The CDR3 contains 14 residues. The germline CDR1 and CDR2 sequences are LGHNA and YNFKEQ.

V is TRBV19 and J is TRBJ2-3; D uncertain. The CDR3 has 15 amino acids. Germline CDR1 and CDR2: LNHDA and SQIVND (reference sequence). The germline V and J ends were trimmed by 3 bases and 2 bases, with 12 bases remaining between them. The chain's CDR3 is CASSIRGATTDTQYF. Here the CDR3 DNA reads TGTGCCAGTAGTATCCGTGGAGCCACCACAGATACGCAGTATTTT.

This chain uses TRBV7-3 with TRBJ2-7; TRBD1 matches 9 bases. The J segment lost 7 bases and the V segment lost 2 bases, leaving 6 bases of the junction unmatched. Germline assignment: CDR1 SGHTA and CDR2 FQGTGA. The CDR3 spans 14 residues. CDR3 in DNA: TGTGCCAGCAGCTTAGGGACAGGGTCCCCAGAGCAGTACTTC. Translating gives CASSLGTGSPEQYF.

The V and J genes are TRBV2 and TRBJ1-2; D gene uncertain. This CDR3 comprises 15 residues. V was pared by 5 bases and J by 6 bases, with 19 bases between. From germline, CDR1 is SNHLY and CDR2 FYNNEI. The CDR3 region has the DNA TGTGCCAGCAGTCCTAACACCAATAACCGGGATGGCTACACCTTC. This translates into CASSPNTNNRDGYTF. The full variable domain, its missing parts supplied by reference TRBV2 and TRBJ1-2, is EPEVTQTPSHQVTQMGQEVILRCVPISNHLYFYWYRQILGQKVEFLVSFYNNEISEKSEIFDDQFSVERPDGSNFTLKIRSTKLEDSAMYFCASSPNTNNRDGYTFGSGTRLTVV.

CDR3 coding DNA: TGTGCCAGCAGTTTAACGGAGCTCCAAGAGACCCAGTACTTC. As protein: CASSLTELQETQYF. The J gene is TRBJ2-5, the V gene TRBV28; D gene uncertain. The germline gives CDR1 MDHEN, CDR2 SYDVKM. This CDR3 region has 14 residues. Between the trimmed V and J ends, which lost 2 bases and 1 base, there was a span of 8 bases.

The chain uses TRBV19 and TRBJ2-7; the match to TRBD1 covers 7 bases. This CDR3 is built from 15 residues. Germline CDR1 reads LNHDA; CDR2 reads SQIVND (reference sequence). V was clipped by 0 bases and J by 6 bases; unmatched bases: 8. The CDR3 DNA follows: TGTGCCAGTAGTATAGAGAAGGGGGCGTATTCCGAGCAGTACTTC. Its translation: CASSIEKGAYSEQYF.

The chain links TRBV4-1 to TRBJ2-1; unclear D gene. Germline lookup yields CDR1 MGHRA and CDR2 YSYEKL. The ends were cut back, 1 base at V and 1 base at J, with 14 bases in the middle. This CDR3 region has 17 residues. CDR3 nucleotides: TGCGCCAGCAGCCAAGCCACGGGTCACGGGTCCTACAATGAGCAGTTCTTC. Residues: CASSQATGHGSYNEQFF.

The rearrangement links TRBV29-1 to TRBJ1-1; possibly TRBD1 for D (6 bases). The CDR3 is made up of 12 amino acids. The germline CDR1 and CDR2 sequences are SQVTM and ANQGSEA. The CDR3 DNA reads as TGCACCACGGGGGGGGCCGGGACTGAAGCTTTCTTT. As protein: CTTGGAGTEAFF.

The chain combines TRBV7-2 with TRBJ2-5, with D perhaps matching TRBD2 (5 bases). V lost 1 base and J 5 bases, leaving 20 bases between the germline ends. The germline gives CDR1 SGHTA, CDR2 FQGNSA. This CDR3 region has 17 residues. CDR3 in amino acids: CASSLVRGNNFGETQYF. CDR3 nucleotides: TGTGCCAGCAGCTTAGTCCGGGGTAATAATTTTGGCGAGACCCAGTACTTC.

This sequence joins TRBV6-6 and TRBJ1-2; 7 bases match TRBD1. Germline CDR1 MNHNY, CDR2 SVGAGI (reference sequence). The CDR3 loop spans 16 amino acids. Trimming took 6 bases from V and 0 from J; bases not matched to a gene: 10. The CDR3 spells CASRRGQSLTNYGYTF. The CDR3 nucleotides are TGTGCCAGCAGAAGGGGACAGTCCCTTACTAACTATGGCTACACCTTC.

This clone was observed once. The chain recombines TRBV19 with TRBJ2-7, with TRBD1 matching 7 bases. Germline CDR1 is LNHDA and CDR2 is SQIVND (reference sequence). There are 12 residues in the CDR3. J lost 5 bases, V lost 8 bases, and 6 bases had no gene match. The CDR3 nucleotides are TGTGCCAGTTCCGAGGGGGCCCACGAGCAGTACTTC. It is translated as CASSEGAHEQYF.

The CDR3 sequence is CASSYAERPRLFF. The DNA for the CDR3 is TGTGCCAGCAGTTACGCCGAGAGGCCTCGTCTGTTTTTT. The chain has TRBV6-6 and TRBJ1-4; unclear D gene. This CDR3 region has 13 residues. The V end lost 2 bases, the J end lost 14 bases, and 15 bases lay between the germline ends. Per the germline V gene, CDR1 is MNHNY and CDR2 is SVGAGI (reference sequence).